One TCR beta chain is described in this entry. Its target is not known. This entry comes from a study of shared clonotypes between healthy human individuals. Overall study: Each donor's CD4 naive and CD4 memory cells filled three plates apiece, CD8 naive two, and CD8 memory one. The study's findings and limits: Inspection by rarefaction showed sorted-subset sequencing to be incomplete despite large depth.

Recent acute infections and vaccinations were absent in the healthy HIV-negative adult donors. Assay used: immunoSEQ multiplex PCR; TCRdb lists only in-frame clones, some missing. Of roughly 2.2 million clones in the sample, around 92% were seen once. V lost 3 bases and J 4 bases, leaving 6 bases between the germline ends. The CDR3 loop spans 13 amino acids. The germline CDR1 and CDR2 sequences are SGHDN and FVKESK. Sequenced input: naive CD4+ T cells from PBMCs. Subset defined: CD45RA+ positively selected. The TCR was taken from a man younger than 35 in good health. Some clones in this sample may be carry-over from other donors' samples. The rearrangement uses TRBV14 and TRBJ2-2; D is unclear. The CDR3 sequence: CASSQGFTGELFF. CDR3 DNA sequence: TGTGCCAGCAGCCAGGGATTCACCGGGGAGCTGTTTTTT. Full variable domain (outside the CDR3, taken from reference TRBV14 and TRBJ2-2): EAGVTQFPSHSVIEKGQTVTLRCDPISGHDNLYWYRRVMGKEIKFLLHFVKESKQDESGMPNNRFLAERTGGTYSTLKVQPAELEDSGVYFCASSQGFTGELFFGEGSRLTVL.